Described below is a single T cell receptor (beta chain) sequence and its context. Its antigen is not identified. This specimen comes from a study of T cell responses to AZD1222 COVID-19 vaccine. Overall study results and limits: Spike-specific TCR breadth rose after two AZD1222 doses, and depth rose as well. Clonal diversity may have been underestimated in mostly white British donors. AZD1222 recipients seropositive at baseline numbered only 5 or 6. The study sampled repertoires only after the peak T cell response.

Only in-frame clones appear in the TCRdb table, and some are missing; sequencing was by immunoSEQ multiplex PCR. The sample includes about 140,000 clones, over 85% seen only once; the top ten take 0.75% to 1%. Germline CDR1 reads SNHLY; CDR2 reads FYNNEI. Trimming shortened V by 3 bases and J by 7 bases, and 13 bases separated the two germline ends. This CDR3 region has 14 residues. The J gene is TRBJ1-5, the V gene TRBV2; D unclear. The sequences come from peripheral blood, collected on day 0 of MenACWY control vaccination. The receptor comes from an adult in good health. The CDR3 reads CASSEFQIVQPQHF. CDR3 nucleotides: TGTGCCAGCAGTGAGTTTCAGATCGTGCAGCCCCAGCATTTT.